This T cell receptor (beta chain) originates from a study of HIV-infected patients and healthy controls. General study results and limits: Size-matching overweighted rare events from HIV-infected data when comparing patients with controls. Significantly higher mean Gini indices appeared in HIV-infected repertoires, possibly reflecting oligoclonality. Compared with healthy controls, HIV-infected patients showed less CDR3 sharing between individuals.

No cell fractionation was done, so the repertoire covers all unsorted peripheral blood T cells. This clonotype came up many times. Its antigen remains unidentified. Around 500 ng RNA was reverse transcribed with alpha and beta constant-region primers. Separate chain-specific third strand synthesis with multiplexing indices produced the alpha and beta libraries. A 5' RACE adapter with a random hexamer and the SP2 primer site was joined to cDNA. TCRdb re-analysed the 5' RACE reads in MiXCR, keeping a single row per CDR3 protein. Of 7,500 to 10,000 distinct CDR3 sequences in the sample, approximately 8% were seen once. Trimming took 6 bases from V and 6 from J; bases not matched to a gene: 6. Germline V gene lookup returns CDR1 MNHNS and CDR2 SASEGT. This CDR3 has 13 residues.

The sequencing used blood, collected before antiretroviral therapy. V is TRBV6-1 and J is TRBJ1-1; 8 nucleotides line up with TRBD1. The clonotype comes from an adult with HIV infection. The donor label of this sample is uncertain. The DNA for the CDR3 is TGTGCCAGCAGGCAGGACAGGGTCTCTGAAGCTTTCTTT. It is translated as CASRQDRVSEAFF.